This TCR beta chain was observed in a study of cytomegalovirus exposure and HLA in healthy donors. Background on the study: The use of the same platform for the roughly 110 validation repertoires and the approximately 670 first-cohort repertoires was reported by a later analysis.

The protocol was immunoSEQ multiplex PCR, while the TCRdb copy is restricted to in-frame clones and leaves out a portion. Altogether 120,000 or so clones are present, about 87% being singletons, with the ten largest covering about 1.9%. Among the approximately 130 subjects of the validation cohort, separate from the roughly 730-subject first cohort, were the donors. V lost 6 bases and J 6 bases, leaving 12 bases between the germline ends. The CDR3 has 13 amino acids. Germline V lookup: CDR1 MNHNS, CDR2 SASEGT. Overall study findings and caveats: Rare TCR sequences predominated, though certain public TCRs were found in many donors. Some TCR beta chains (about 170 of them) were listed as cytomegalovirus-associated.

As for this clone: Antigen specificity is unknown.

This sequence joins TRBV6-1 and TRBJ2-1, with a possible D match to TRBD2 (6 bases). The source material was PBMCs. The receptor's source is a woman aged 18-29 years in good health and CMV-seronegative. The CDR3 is CASRTSSANEQFF. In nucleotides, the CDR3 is TGTGCCAGCAGAACTAGCTCCGCCAATGAGCAGTTCTTC.